The rows below give T cell receptor beta chains drawn from one sample of a study of regulatory and conventional T cells in RAG deficiency. TCRdb keeps only in-frame clones here, not all; method: immunoSEQ multiplex PCR. The sample has 7,000 to 8,500 clones; 90% to 95% are singletons. These same records also appear under a second study, on regulatory T cells.

The sequencing input was CD127- CD25+ CD4+ Tregs sorted from blood. Receptors originate from a human donor in good health. The CDR3 runs from the conserved cysteine through the conserved F or W. A D gene is named only where the DNA matches it firmly. Clone size is stated in some rows and not others, as once, few, many or a class when expanded.

cdr3_nt | cdr3_aa | clone_size | j_call | d_call | v_call
TGTGCCAGTATAGCGGGAGTCGAGCAGTTCTTC | CASIAGVEQFF | NA | TRBJ2-1 | TRBD2 | TRBV6-5
TGCGCCAGCAGTCTCCAGGACAGGGGCTACGAGCAGTACTTC | CASSLQDRGYEQYF | NA | TRBJ2-7 | TRBD1 | TRBV5-1
TGCGCCAGCAGTGAAGCTTCAGAGACCCAGTACTTC | CASSEASETQYF | once | TRBJ2-5 | NA | TRBV10-2
TGTGCCTGGAGGGGGCGGACCACCGGGGAGCTGTTTTTT | CAWRGRTTGELFF | once | TRBJ2-2 | NA | TRBV30
TGTGCCAGCAGTTACTCGAGTGGGACAGGGGCCTATGGCTACACCTTC | CASSYSSGTGAYGYTF | NA | TRBJ1-2 | TRBD1 | TRBV6-5
TGCAGCGTTGAAGCAACTACCGGGACTAGCGGATCCTACGAGCAGTACTTC | CSVEATTGTSGSYEQYF | NA | TRBJ2-7 | TRBD2 | TRBV29-1
TGTGCCAGTAGTATAACAGGGGGAAATTCACCCCTCCACTTT | CASSITGGNSPLHF | NA | TRBJ1-6 | TRBD1 | TRBV19
TGTGCCAGCAGCAGACTAGCGGACTACGAGCAGTACTTC | CASSRLADYEQYF | NA | TRBJ2-7 | TRBD2 | TRBV11-2
TGCGCCAGCAGCTTTACCCCGGGACAGAACTCCTACGAGCAGTACTTC | CASSFTPGQNSYEQYF | NA | TRBJ2-7 | TRBD1 | TRBV5-1
TGTGCCAGCAGCTTAGGGTCTGGACTAGCGGGAGGGCCTGACGAGCAGTACTTC | CASSLGSGLAGGPDEQYF | NA | TRBJ2-7 | TRBD2 | TRBV7-9
TGTGCCAGCAGCTTAGGACTACGGGGGGTCCAGTACAATGAGCAGTTCTTC | CASSLGLRGVQYNEQFF | once | TRBJ2-1 | TRBD2 | TRBV11-3
TGTGCCACCAGCAGGGACAGGTACGAGCAGTACTTC | CATSRDRYEQYF | NA | TRBJ2-7 | TRBD1 | TRBV15
TGTGCCTGGAGTAGGCAGGGCCCAGCTTTCTTT | CAWSRQGPAFF | NA | TRBJ1-1 | NA | TRBV30
TGTGCCAGCAGCGTAGGGTCTCCGGGACAGCTCTATGGCTACACCTTC | CASSVGSPGQLYGYTF | NA | TRBJ1-2 | TRBD1 | TRBV9
TGTGCCAGCAGTTACCAGGTTGTGGGCTATGGCTACACCTTC | CASSYQVVGYGYTF | NA | TRBJ1-2 | NA | TRBV6-5
TGTGCCAGCAGTTCCGTGGGGAGTGGGGCCAACGTCCTGACTTTC | CASSSVGSGANVLTF | NA | TRBJ2-6 | NA | TRBV6-5
TGTGCCAGCAGCCAAGATAGCATGATCTGGGGGGACAGCCCCTACAATGAGCAGTTCTTC | CASSQDSMIWGDSPYNEQFF | NA | TRBJ2-1 | NA | TRBV14